This T cell receptor (beta chain) appears in the sequencing data of a study of blood T cell repertoires in COVID-19. In the original processing: Amplification with reference gene primers provided the estimates of nucleated cell counts. Some clones are missing from TCRdb's copy, which holds only in-frame ones; the method was immunoSEQ multiplex PCR. From that table come the V and J calls and clone size; the DNA was used to work out D and trimming. The sample contains approximately 500,000 clones, around 87% of which appear only once. There are 11 residues in the CDR3. Per the germline V gene, CDR1 is WSHSY and CDR2 is SAAADI. V lost 1 base and J lost 10, with 7 bases in between.

Sequences were obtained from PBMCs or T cells enriched from blood (not recorded which). The origin of this receptor is a woman between 35 and 50 years old who had recovered from COVID-19. This rearrangement joins TRBV10-2 to TRBJ1-1; maybe TRBD1 (5 bases). Here the CDR3 reads CASSEYQGAFF. The CDR3 DNA reads as TGCGCCAGCAGTGAGTATCAGGGAGCTTTCTTT.